The TCR beta chain described here comes from a study of blood T cell repertoires in COVID-19. Sequencing was performed with immunoSEQ multiplex PCR; in TCRdb, only in-frame clones are kept and a portion is missing. The table lists about 130,000 clones, roughly 84% of them singletons. The CDR3 spans 14 residues. Germline CDR1 MNHNY, CDR2 SVGAGI (reference sequence). With 6 bases clipped from V and 6 bases from J, the junction kept 10 bases outside the gene matches. The clonotype was recovered from an elderly woman with acute or convalescent COVID-19. Sequenced material: peripheral blood. V gene TRBV6-6 combines with J gene TRBJ2-7; 8 nucleotides line up with TRBD2. CDR3 nucleotide sequence: TGTGCCAGCAGCCTGATCCGGGAGGGTGGCGAGCAGTACTTC. Its translation is CASSLIREGGEQYF.